The clone carrying this T cell receptor beta chain was seen a single time. Trimming removed 0 bases from V and 1 base from J, with 13 bases in between. Germline V gene sequence: CDR1 SGHKS, CDR2 YYEKEE (reference sequence). The CDR3 has 16 amino acids. This entry belongs to a study of blood T cells in healthy people across ages. Next came a second PCR, run for about 6 to 12 cycles, which used a sample-barcoded 5' primer along with a J-beta primer mix. Each CDR3 protein gets one entry after TCRdb re-called the 5' RACE reads with MiXCR. Among more than 1.4 million distinct CDR3 sequences listed, around 42% were seen once. Total RNA, at least 5 micrograms per sample, was extracted from PBMCs.

Sequenced: blood. The chain combines TRBV5-5 with TRBJ1-1, with a possible D match to TRBD1 (5 bases). The TCR was taken from a woman younger than 35 in good health. The CDR3 DNA sequence: TGTGCCAGCAGCTTGGCTCTGCTGGGGGGGAACACTGAAGCTTTCTTT. Translation gives CASSLALLGGNTEAFF.